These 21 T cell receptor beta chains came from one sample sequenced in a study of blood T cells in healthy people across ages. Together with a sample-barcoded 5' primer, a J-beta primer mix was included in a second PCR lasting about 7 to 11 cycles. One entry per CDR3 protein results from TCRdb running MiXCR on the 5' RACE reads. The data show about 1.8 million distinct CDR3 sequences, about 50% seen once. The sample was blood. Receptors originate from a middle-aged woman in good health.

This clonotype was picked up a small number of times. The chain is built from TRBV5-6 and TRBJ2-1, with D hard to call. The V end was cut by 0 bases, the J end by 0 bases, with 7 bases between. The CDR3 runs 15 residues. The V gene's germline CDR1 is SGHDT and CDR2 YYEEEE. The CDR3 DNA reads TGTGCCAGCAGCTTGGGTCAGTTCTCCTACAATGAGCAGTTCTTC. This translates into CASSLGQFSYNEQFF.

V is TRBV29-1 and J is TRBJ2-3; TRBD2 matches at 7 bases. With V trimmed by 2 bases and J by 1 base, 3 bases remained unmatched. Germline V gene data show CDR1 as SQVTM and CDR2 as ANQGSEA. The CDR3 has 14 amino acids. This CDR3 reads CSVEWGGGTDTQYF. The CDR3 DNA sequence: TGCAGCGTTGAATGGGGAGGGGGCACAGATACGCAGTATTTT.

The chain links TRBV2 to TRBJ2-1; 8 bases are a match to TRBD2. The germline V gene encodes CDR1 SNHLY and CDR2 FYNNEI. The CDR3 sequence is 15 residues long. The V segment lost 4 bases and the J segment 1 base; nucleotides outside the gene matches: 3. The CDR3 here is CASSAREASYNEQFF. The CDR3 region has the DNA TGTGCCAGCAGTGCGCGGGAGGCTTCCTACAATGAGCAGTTCTTC.

CDR3 coding DNA: TGTGCCAGCAGTCAGGAACACTATAATTCACCCCTCCACTTT. Protein product: CASSQEHYNSPLHF. The chain recombines TRBV12-3 or TRBV12-4 with TRBJ1-6; D is undetermined. With 5 bases removed from V and 3 bases from J, the gap between germline ends came to 8 bases. The CDR3 covers 14 residues.

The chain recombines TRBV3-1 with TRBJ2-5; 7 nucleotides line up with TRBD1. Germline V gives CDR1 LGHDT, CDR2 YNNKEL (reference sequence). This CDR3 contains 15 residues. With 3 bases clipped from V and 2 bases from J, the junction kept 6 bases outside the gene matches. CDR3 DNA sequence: TGTGCCAGCAGCCAGGGACAGAGAGGGCAAGAGACCCAGTACTTC. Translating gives CASSQGQRGQETQYF.

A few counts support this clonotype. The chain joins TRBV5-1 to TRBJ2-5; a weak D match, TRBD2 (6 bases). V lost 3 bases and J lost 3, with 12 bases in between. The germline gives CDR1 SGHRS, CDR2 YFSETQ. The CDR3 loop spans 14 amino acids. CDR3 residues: CASSSGLEKETQYF. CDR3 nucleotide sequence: TGCGCCAGCAGCTCGGGACTGGAGAAAGAGACCCAGTACTTC.

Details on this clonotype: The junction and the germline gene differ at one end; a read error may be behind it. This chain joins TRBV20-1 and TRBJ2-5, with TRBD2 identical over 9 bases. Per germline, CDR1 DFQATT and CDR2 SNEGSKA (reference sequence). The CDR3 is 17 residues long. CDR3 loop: CSARALGLAGPQEIQYF. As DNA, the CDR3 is TGCAGTGCTAGAGCCCTGGGGCTAGCGGGGCCACAAGAGATCCAGTACTTC.

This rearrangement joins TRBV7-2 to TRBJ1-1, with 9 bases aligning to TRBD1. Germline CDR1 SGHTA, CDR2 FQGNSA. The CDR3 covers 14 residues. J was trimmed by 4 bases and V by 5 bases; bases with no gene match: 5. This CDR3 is CASSPDRGVTEAFF. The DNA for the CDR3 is TGTGCCAGCAGCCCGGACAGGGGAGTCACTGAAGCTTTCTTT. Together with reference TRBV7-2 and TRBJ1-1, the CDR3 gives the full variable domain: GAGVSQSPSNKVTEKGKDVELRCDPISGHTALYWYRQSLGQGLEFLIYFQGNSAPDKSGLPSDRFSAERTGGSVSTLTIQRTQQEDSAVYLCASSPDRGVTEAFFGQGTRLTVV.

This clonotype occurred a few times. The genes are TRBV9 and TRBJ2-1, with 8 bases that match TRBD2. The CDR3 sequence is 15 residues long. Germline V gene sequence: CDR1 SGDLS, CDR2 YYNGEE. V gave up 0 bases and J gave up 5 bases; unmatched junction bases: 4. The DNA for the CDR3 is TGTGCCAGCAGCGTAGCGGGCGGGGGGAACAATGAGCAGTTCTTC. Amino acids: CASSVAGGGNNEQFF. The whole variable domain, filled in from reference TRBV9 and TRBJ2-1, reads DSGVTQTPKHLITATGQRVTLRCSPRSGDLSVYWYQQSLDQGLQFLIQYYNGEERAKGNILERFSAQQFPDLHSELNLSSLELGDSALYFCASSVAGGGNNEQFFGPGTRLTVL.

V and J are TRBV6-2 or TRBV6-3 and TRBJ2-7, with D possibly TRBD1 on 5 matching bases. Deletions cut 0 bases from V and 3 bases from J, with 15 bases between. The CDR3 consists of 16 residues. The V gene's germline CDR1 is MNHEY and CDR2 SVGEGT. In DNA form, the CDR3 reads TGTGCCAGCAGTTACTCGAACCTTCTGCAGGGCTACGAGCAGTACTTC. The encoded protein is CASSYSNLLQGYEQYF.

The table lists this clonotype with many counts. The CDR3: CASSSGTGASKNIQYF. CDR3 coding DNA: TGTGCCAGCAGTTCCGGGACAGGGGCGTCCAAAAACATTCAGTACTTC. The chain is built from TRBV28 and TRBJ2-4; 10 bases line up with TRBD1. V was pared by 4 bases and J by 2 bases, with 5 bases of the junction left unmatched. This CDR3 is 16 amino acids long. Germline CDR1 reads MDHEN; CDR2 reads SYDVKM.

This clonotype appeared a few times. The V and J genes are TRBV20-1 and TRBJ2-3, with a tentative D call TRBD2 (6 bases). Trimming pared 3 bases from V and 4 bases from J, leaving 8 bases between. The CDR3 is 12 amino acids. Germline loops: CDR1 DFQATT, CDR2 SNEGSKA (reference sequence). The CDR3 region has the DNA TGCAGTGCTAGTGCGGGGCCAGATACGCAGTATTTT. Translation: CSASAGPDTQYF.

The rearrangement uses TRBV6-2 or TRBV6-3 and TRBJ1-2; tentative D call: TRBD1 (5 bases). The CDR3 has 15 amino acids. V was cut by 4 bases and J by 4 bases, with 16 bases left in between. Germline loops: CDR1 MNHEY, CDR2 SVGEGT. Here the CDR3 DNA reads TGTGCCAGCAGTTTCAAGACAGTGGACCTCTATGGCTACACCTTC. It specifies CASSFKTVDLYGYTF.

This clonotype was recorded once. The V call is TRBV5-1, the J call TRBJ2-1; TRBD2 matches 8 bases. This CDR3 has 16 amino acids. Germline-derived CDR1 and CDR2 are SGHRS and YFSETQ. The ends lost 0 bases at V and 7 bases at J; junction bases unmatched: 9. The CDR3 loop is CASSLATGGPPNEQFF. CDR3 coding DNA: TGCGCCAGCAGCTTGGCCACGGGGGGGCCCCCGAATGAGCAGTTCTTC. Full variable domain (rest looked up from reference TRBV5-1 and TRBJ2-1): KAGVTQTPRYLIKTRGQQVTLSCSPISGHRSVSWYQQTPGQGLQFLFEYFSETQRNKGNFPGRFSGRQFSNSRSEMNVSTLELGDSALYLCASSLATGGPPNEQFFGPGTRLTVL.

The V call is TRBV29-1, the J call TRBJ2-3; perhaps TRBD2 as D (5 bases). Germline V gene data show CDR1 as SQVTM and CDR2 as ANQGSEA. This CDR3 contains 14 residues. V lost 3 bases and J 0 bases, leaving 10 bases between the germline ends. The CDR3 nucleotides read TGCAGCGTTGACTTGGGGAGTAGCACAGATACGCAGTATTTT. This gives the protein CSVDLGSSTDTQYF.

The CDR3 loop is CASSLSGQGDKQYF. The CDR3 DNA sequence: TGCGCCAGCAGCTTGTCGGGACAGGGGGACAAGCAGTACTTC. The gene calls are TRBV5-1 and TRBJ2-5; 11 positions agree with TRBD1. V lost 1 base, J lost 11 bases, and 7 bases stayed unmatched. Looked up from germline, CDR1 is SGHRS and CDR2 is YFSETQ. The CDR3 runs to 14 residues.

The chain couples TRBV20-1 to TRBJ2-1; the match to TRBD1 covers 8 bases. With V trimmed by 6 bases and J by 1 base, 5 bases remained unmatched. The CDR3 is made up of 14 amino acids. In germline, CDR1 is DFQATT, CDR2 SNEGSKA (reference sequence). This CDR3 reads CSAPQGGSYNEQFF. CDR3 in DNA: TGCAGTGCACCACAGGGGGGATCCTACAATGAGCAGTTCTTC.

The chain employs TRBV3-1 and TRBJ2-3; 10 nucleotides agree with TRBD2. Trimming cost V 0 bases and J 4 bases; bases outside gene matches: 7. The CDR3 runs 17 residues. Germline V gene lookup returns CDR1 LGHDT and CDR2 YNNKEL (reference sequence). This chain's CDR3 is CASSQEILAGMADTQYF. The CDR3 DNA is TGTGCCAGCAGCCAAGAAATACTAGCGGGGATGGCAGATACGCAGTATTTT.

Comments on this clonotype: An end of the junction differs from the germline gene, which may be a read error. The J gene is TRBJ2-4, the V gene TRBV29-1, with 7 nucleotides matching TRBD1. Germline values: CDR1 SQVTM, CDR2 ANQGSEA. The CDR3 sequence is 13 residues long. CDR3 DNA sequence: TGCAGCGTACAGGGGTGGGACAAAAACGTTCAGTACTTC. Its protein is CSVQGWDKNVQYF.

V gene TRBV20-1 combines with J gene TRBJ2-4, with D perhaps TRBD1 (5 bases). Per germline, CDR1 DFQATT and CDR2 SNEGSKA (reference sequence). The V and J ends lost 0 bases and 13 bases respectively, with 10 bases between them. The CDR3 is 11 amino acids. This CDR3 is CSARDPRQQYF. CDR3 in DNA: TGCAGTGCTAGAGATCCCAGACAGCAGTACTTC.

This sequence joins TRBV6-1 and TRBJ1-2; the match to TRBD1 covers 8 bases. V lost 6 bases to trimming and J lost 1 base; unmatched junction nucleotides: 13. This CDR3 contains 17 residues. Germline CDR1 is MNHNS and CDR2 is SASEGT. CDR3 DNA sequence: TGTGCCAGCAGCCGCAGGACAGGGACGCTATTTAACTATGGCTACACCTTC. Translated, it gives CASSRRTGTLFNYGYTF.